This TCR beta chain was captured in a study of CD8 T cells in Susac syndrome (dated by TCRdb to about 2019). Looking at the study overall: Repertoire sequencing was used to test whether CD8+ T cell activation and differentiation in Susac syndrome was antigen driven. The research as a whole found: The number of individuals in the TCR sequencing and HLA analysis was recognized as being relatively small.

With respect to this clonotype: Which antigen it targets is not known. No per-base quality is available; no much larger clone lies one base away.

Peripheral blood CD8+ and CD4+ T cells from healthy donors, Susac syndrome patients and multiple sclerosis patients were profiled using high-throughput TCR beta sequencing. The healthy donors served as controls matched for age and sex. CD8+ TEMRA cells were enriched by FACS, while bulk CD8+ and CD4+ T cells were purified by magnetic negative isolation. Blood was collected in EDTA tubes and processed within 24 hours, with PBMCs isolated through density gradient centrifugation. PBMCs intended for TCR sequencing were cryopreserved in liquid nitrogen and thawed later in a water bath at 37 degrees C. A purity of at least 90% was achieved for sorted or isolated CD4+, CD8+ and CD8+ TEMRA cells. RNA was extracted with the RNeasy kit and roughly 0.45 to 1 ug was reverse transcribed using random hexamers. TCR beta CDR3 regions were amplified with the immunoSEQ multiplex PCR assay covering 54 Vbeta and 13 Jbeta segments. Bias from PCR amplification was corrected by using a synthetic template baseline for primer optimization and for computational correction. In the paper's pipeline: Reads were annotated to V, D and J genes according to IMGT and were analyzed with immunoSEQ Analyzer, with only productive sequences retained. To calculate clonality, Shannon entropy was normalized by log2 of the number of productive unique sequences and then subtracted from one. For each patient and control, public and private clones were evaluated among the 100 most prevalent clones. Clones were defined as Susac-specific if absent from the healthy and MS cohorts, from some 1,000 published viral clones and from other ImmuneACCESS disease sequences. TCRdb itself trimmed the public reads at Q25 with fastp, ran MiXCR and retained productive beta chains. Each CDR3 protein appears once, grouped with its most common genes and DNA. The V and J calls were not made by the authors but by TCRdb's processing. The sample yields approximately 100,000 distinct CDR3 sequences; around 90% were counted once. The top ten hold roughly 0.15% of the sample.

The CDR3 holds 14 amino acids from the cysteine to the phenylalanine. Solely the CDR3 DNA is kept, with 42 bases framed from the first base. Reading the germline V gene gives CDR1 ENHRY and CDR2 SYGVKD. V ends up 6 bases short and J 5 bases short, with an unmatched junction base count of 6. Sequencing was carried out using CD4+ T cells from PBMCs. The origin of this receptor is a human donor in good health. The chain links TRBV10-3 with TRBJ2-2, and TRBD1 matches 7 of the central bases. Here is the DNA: TGTGCCATCAGGACAGGGACGTTGACCGGGGAGCTGTTTTTT. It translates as CAIRTGTLTGELFF.